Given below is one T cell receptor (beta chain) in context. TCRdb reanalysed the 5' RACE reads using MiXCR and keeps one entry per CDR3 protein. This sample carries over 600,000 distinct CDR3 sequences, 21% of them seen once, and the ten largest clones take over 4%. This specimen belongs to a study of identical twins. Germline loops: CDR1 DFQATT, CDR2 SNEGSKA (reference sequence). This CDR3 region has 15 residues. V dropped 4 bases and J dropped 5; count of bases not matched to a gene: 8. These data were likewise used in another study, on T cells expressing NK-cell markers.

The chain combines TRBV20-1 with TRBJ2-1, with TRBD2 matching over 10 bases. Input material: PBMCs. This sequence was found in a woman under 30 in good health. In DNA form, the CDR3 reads TGCAGTGCTAAAAAGGGGACTAGCGCGAACAATGAGCAGTTCTTC. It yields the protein CSAKKGTSANNEQFF.